These T cell receptor beta chains were read from a single sample in a study of glioma-infiltrating T cells. TCRdb processed the multiplex PCR reads anew with MiXCR; each CDR3 protein has one entry. The profile shows about 140,000 distinct CDR3 sequences, 39% of them singletons. Sequencing was done on a sample of glioma tissue, nonneoplastic brain tissue, or PBMCs (not recorded which). Every receptor here comes from a human donor with low-grade glioma or glioblastoma, undergoing nonglioma brain surgery, or in good health (not recorded which). CDR3s include the opening cysteine and the closing phenylalanine or tryptophan. D genes are given only for firm matches. Only part of the rows carry a size: once, few, many, or a class if the clone is expanded.

-,TRBV28,TRBJ2-1,-,TGTGCCAGCGGGGAAATAGATGAGCAGTTCTTC,CASGEIDEQFF
-,TRBV11-2,TRBJ1-1,-,TGTGCCAGCAGCTTAGCCAGAGAGAGCACTGAAGCTTTCTTT,CASSLARESTEAFF
-,TRBV14,TRBJ1-5,-,TGTGCCAGCAGCCAATCCCCGCGTAGGAATAGCAATCAGCCCCAGCATTTT,CASSQSPRRNSNQPQHF
-,TRBV24-1,TRBJ1-2,-,TGTGCCACCAGTGATTTACGGTCCGGGGGCTACACCTTC,CATSDLRSGGYTF
-,TRBV20-1,TRBJ1-5,-,TGCAGTGCTAGAGAGACACAGGGTGATCAGCCCCAGCATTTT,CSARETQGDQPQHF
-,TRBV19,TRBJ1-2,-,TGTGCCAGTAGTATGGTCGGCGGCCTCTATGGCTACATCTTC,CASSMVGGLYGYIF
-,TRBV19,TRBJ1-5,-,TGTGCCAGTAGTATCGGGAATCAGCCCCAGCATTTT,CASSIGNQPQHF
few,TRBV27,TRBJ2-3,-,TGTGCCAGCAGTTCCCCGGTGTTCGGTAGGGATACGCAGTATTTT,CASSSPVFGRDTQYF
-,TRBV7-2,TRBJ2-5,TRBD2,TGTGCCAGCAGCCCAGGCGTCCTAGCGGAGCAAGAGACCCAGTACTTC,CASSPGVLAEQETQYF
-,TRBV20-1,TRBJ2-7,TRBD2,TGCAGTGCTAGAGATATGGGGAGGGAGAAGTACTTC,CSARDMGREKYF
-,TRBV4-1,TRBJ1-1,TRBD1,TGCGCCAGCAGGAAGGGGGACAGGGGGTATACTGAAGCTTTCTTT,CASRKGDRGYTEAFF
few,TRBV7-6,TRBJ1-1,-,TGTGCCAGCAGCGTACGTCTGGGACACGACACTGAAGCTTTCTTT,CASSVRLGHDTEAFF
-,TRBV28,TRBJ2-7,-,TGTGCCAGCACCGCGGGGTCCTACGAGCAGTACTTC,CASTAGSYEQYF
-,TRBV29-1,TRBJ1-2,TRBD1,TGCAGCGTTGAGAGCCAGGGGGCTGATGGCTACACCTTC,CSVESQGADGYTF
few,TRBV7-9,TRBJ2-5,-,TGTGCCAGCAGCTTAGATCATAGCGTAGAGACCCAGTACTTC,CASSLDHSVETQYF
-,TRBV20-1,TRBJ2-1,-,TGCAGTGCTAGAGACCGAATAGCCGGTGAGCAGTTCTTC,CSARDRIAGEQFF
-,TRBV7-2,TRBJ1-5,-,TGTGCCAGCAGCCTCTCAGGGGCCTACATCAAATATAGCAATCAGCCCCAGCATTTT,CASSLSGAYIKYSNQPQHF
-,TRBV7-2,TRBJ2-7,TRBD2,TGTGCCAGCAGCATGGGACCGGGAGGCGAGCAGTATTTC,CASSMGPGGEQYF
-,TRBV2,TRBJ2-1,-,TGTGCCAGCAGCTGGTCCGGGGCCAAGCAGTTCTTC,CASSWSGAKQFF
-,TRBV6-2/TRBV6-3,TRBJ2-1,-,TGTGCCAGCAGCAAGGACAGATACAATGAGCAGTTCTTC,CASSKDRYNEQFF
few,TRBV20-1,TRBJ2-6,-,TGCAGTGCTAGTCCGGGCACCGGGGCCAACGTCCTGACTTTC,CSASPGTGANVLTF
few,TRBV20-1,TRBJ1-1,-,TGCAGTGCTCGGGGGGTACAGCTGAACACTGAAGCTTTCTTT,CSARGVQLNTEAFF
-,TRBV6-2/TRBV6-3,TRBJ2-3,TRBD2,TGTGCCAGCAGTTACTTACCGGGACTAAGCCCCGATACGCAGTATTTT,CASSYLPGLSPDTQYF
few,TRBV4-1,TRBJ2-7,TRBD1,TGCGCCAGCAGCCAGCCCGACAGGGTGGAGCAGTACTTC,CASSQPDRVEQYF
-,TRBV7-2,TRBJ2-3,-,TGTGCCAGCAGCTTAAATTCCTATAACCAGGGAGATACGCAGTATTTT,CASSLNSYNQGDTQYF
once,TRBV6-1,TRBJ2-1,-,TGTGCCAGCGACCGGGACCACATGAGGAATGAGCAGTTCTTC,CASDRDHMRNEQFF
-,TRBV4-1,TRBJ2-7,-,TGCGCCAGCAGCGGATCCACCTACGAGCAGTACTTC,CASSGSTYEQYF
-,TRBV20-1,TRBJ2-3,TRBD2,TGCAGTGCTAAACCCGGACTAGCGGGCTCAGATACGCAGTATTTT,CSAKPGLAGSDTQYF
-,TRBV6-6,TRBJ1-6,TRBD1,TGTGCCAGCAGTTACGGGTTTGCCGGGACAGGGTATTCACCCCTCCACTTT,CASSYGFAGTGYSPLHF
many,TRBV20-1,TRBJ2-5,TRBD2,TGCAGTGCTGTAAAAGCGGGGGACCTATCAAGTAACCAGTACTTC,CSAVKAGDLSSNQYF
-,TRBV20-1,TRBJ1-1,-,TGCAGTGCTAGAGCTAATACAGGGAACACTGAAGCTTTCTTT,CSARANTGNTEAFF
few,TRBV27,TRBJ2-3,-,TGTGCCAGCAGTTTCGCGAGTGATACGCAGTATTTT,CASSFASDTQYF
-,TRBV20-1,TRBJ1-2,-,TGCAGTGCTAGTTTGACAGGCAACTATGGCTACACCTTC,CSASLTGNYGYTF
few,TRBV6-2/TRBV6-3,TRBJ2-1,-,TGTGCCAGCAGTTACTCGGACAGATATGAGCAGTTCTTC,CASSYSDRYEQFF
few,TRBV12-3/TRBV12-4,TRBJ1-2,-,TGTGCCAGCAGTTTAAGGAGGGAACAATATGGCTACACCTTC,CASSLRREQYGYTF
few,TRBV4-1,TRBJ1-3,-,TGTGCCAGCAGCCAAGATATGGGCTCTGGAAACACCATATATTTT,CASSQDMGSGNTIYF
-,TRBV27,TRBJ1-2,-,TGTGCCAGCAGTACATCGGCCCTAAACTATGGCTACACCTTC,CASSTSALNYGYTF
-,TRBV6-1,TRBJ2-3,TRBD1,TGTGCCAGCAGGGACGGACAGGGGTTCGCAGATACGCAGTATTTT,CASRDGQGFADTQYF
few,TRBV28,TRBJ2-1,TRBD2,TGTGCCAGCAGTTTCAGCTCCCTAGCGGGAGCCTACAATGAGCAGTTCTTC,CASSFSSLAGAYNEQFF
-,TRBV10-3,TRBJ2-2,TRBD1,TGTGCCTCCACCCGGGACAGCCTGAACACCGGGGAGCTGTTTTTT,CASTRDSLNTGELFF
-,TRBV6-1,TRBJ2-6,-,TGTGCCAGCAGTTTGTCCGTGGGCTCTGGGGCCAACGTCCTGACTTTC,CASSLSVGSGANVLTF
-,TRBV6-9,TRBJ2-3,-,TGTGCCGGCAGTTTAAGGCAGCCGGGAGATACGCAGTATTTT,CAGSLRQPGDTQYF
-,TRBV7-9,TRBJ1-6,-,TGTGCCAGCAGCTTAGGTCACAGCTCCTATAATTCACCCCTCCACTTT,CASSLGHSSYNSPLHF
many,TRBV4-3,TRBJ1-1,-,TGCGCCAGCAGCCAAGAGACACCTACTGAAGCTTTCTTT,CASSQETPTEAFF
-,TRBV10-3,TRBJ2-3,TRBD2,TGTGCCATCAGTGAGTCGATGCTAGCGGGACTCACAGATACGCAGTATTTT,CAISESMLAGLTDTQYF
-,TRBV7-2,TRBJ2-3,-,TGTGCCAGCAGCTTAGGGGTCGGGGCGGGGAGCACAGATACGCAGTATTTT,CASSLGVGAGSTDTQYF
-,TRBV30,TRBJ2-1,-,TGTGCCTGGACAACGGGGCTCGTCGAGCAGTTCTTC,CAWTTGLVEQFF
-,TRBV20-1,TRBJ1-3,-,TGCAGTGCTAGCCGCGTGGGCGGCTCTGGAAACACCATATATTTT,CSASRVGGSGNTIYF
-,TRBV28,TRBJ2-7,TRBD2,TGTGCCAGCGCACCTAGCGGGGGAACCTACGAGCAGTACTTC,CASAPSGGTYEQYF
few,TRBV28,TRBJ2-3,-,TGTGCCAGCAGTTTATCCCCGGACAGCACAGATACGCAGTATTTT,CASSLSPDSTDTQYF
-,TRBV2,TRBJ2-1,-,TGTGCCAGCAGCGGTGAGCAGTTCTTC,CASSGEQFF
many,TRBV20-1,TRBJ2-1,-,TGCAGTGCTAGAGACTTACACAATGAGCAGTTCTTC,CSARDLHNEQFF
-,TRBV11-3,TRBJ2-2,TRBD2,TGTGCCAGCAGCAAACGGGGGGCCGGGGAGCTGTTTTTT,CASSKRGAGELFF
-,TRBV4-1,TRBJ2-7,-,TGCGCCAGCAGCCAAGCGGCCGGGCCATCCTACGAGCAGTACTTC,CASSQAAGPSYEQYF
-,TRBV27,TRBJ2-7,-,TGTGCCAGCAGGATAGGTCCAGGGGCCTACGAGCAGTACTTC,CASRIGPGAYEQYF
-,TRBV20-1,TRBJ2-5,-,TGCAGCCCGAGCGGGTACGTCGGAGAGACCCAGTACTTC,CSPSGYVGETQYF
-,TRBV28,TRBJ1-5,-,TGTGCCACCAGTGATGGGTGGGATCAGCCCCAGCATTTT,CATSDGWDQPQHF
few,TRBV7-3,TRBJ1-1,-,TGTGCCAGCAGCCCTAATGGACTGAACACTGAAGCTTTCTTT,CASSPNGLNTEAFF
-,TRBV6-1,TRBJ1-5,-,TGTGCCAGCAGGGAGACAGAGAGCAATCAGCCCCAGCATTTT,CASRETESNQPQHF